Following are 8 T cell receptor beta chains from one sample sequenced in a study of coeliac disease. The study, taken as a whole, reports: In active celiac disease, intraepithelial and lamina propria TRB and TRG repertoires were less clonal than controls.

Generated by immunoSEQ multiplex PCR, the TCRdb table keeps only in-frame clones and is missing some. This table holds thousands of clones, roughly two thirds found once. Antigen specificity for these receptors is unknown. The material sequenced was lamina propria lymphocytes from the gut. The receptors here all came from a woman aged 18-29 years with active celiac disease.

The chain couples TRBV11-3 to TRBJ2-1, with 13 bases lining up with TRBD2. CDR1 is SGHNT and CDR2 is YENEEA in the germline V gene. V was pared by 1 base and J by 7 bases, with 4 bases of the junction left unmatched. CDR3 length equals 16 residues. The CDR3 sequence is CASSLGTSGRVNEQFF. In DNA, the CDR3 is TGTGCCAGCAGCTTAGGCACTAGCGGGAGGGTTAATGAGCAGTTCTTC. Looking up the rest from reference TRBV11-3 and TRBJ2-1 gives the full variable domain: EAGVVQSPRYKIIEKKQPVAFWCNPISGHNTLYWYLQNLGQGPELLIRYENEEAVDDSQLPKDRFSAERLKGVDSTLKIQPAELGDSAVYLCASSLGTSGRVNEQFFGPGTRLTVL.

CDR3 protein: CAWSVMSNEQFF. CDR3 nucleotide sequence: TGTGCCTGGAGTGTGATGAGCAATGAGCAGTTCTTC. This rearrangement joins TRBV30 to TRBJ2-1; D gene uncertain. Per germline, CDR1 GTSNPN and CDR2 SVGIG (reference sequence). V was cut by 0 bases and J by 6 bases, with 6 bases left in between. The CDR3 runs to 12 residues.

This rearrangement joins TRBV19 to TRBJ1-2, with D uncertain. Between the trimmed V and J ends, which lost 1 base and 5 bases, there was a span of 11 bases. This CDR3 is 14 amino acids long. Germline loops: CDR1 LNHDA, CDR2 SQIVND (reference sequence). Here the CDR3 DNA reads TGTGCCAGTAGTATAGGCAGGCCAAGTTATGGCTACACCTTC. Protein: CASSIGRPSYGYTF.

The DNA for the CDR3 is TGTGCCAGTAGTGCTGAATGGGGCGGCACTGAAGCTTTCTTT. Translating it yields CASSAEWGGTEAFF. The rearrangement uses TRBV19 and TRBJ1-1, with TRBD1 as a possible D gene (5 bases). Trimming pared 5 bases from V and 4 bases from J, leaving 14 bases between. Germline loops: CDR1 LNHDA, CDR2 SQIVND (reference sequence). The CDR3 extends over 14 amino acids.

The chain employs TRBV11-3 and TRBJ2-5; D is uncertain. The germline gives CDR1 SGHNT, CDR2 YENEEA. The ends were cut back, 8 bases at V and 5 bases at J, with 21 bases in the middle. The CDR3 totals 15 residues. The CDR3 loop reads CASSDNMISPETQYF. In nucleotides, the CDR3 is TGTGCCAGCTCAGACAATATGATAAGTCCTGAGACCCAGTACTTC.

This clone is judged medium-sized. The chain carries TRBV7-9 and TRBJ1-3, with D perhaps TRBD1 (5 bases). Trimming pared 0 bases from V and 1 base from J, leaving 10 bases between. The germline gives CDR1 SEHNR, CDR2 FQNEAQ (reference sequence). The CDR3 sequence is 16 residues long. Here the CDR3 DNA reads TGTGCCAGCAGCTTAGCGCGGGGCAGATCTGGAAACACCATATATTTT. Its translation: CASSLARGRSGNTIYF.

This chain connects TRBV7-8 to TRBJ2-3, with a possible D match to TRBD1 (5 bases). The CDR3 covers 17 residues. V lost 1 base and J lost 0, with 14 bases in between. The V gene's germline CDR1 is SGHVS and CDR2 FQNEAQ. The CDR3 loop reads CASSLDPAGHSTDTQYF. The DNA for the CDR3 is TGTGCCAGCAGCTTAGACCCCGCAGGGCATAGCACAGATACGCAGTATTTT.

The V gene is TRBV27, the J gene TRBJ2-5, with 7 bases aligning to TRBD1. The CDR3 is 16 amino acids. The J segment lost 3 bases and the V segment lost 6 bases, leaving 13 bases of the junction unmatched. Germline CDR1 is MNHEY and CDR2 is SMNVEV (reference sequence). The CDR3 DNA is TGTGCCAGCAGGGCCTCGACAGGGACGCTAAAAGAGACCCAGTACTTC. As protein: CASRASTGTLKETQYF.